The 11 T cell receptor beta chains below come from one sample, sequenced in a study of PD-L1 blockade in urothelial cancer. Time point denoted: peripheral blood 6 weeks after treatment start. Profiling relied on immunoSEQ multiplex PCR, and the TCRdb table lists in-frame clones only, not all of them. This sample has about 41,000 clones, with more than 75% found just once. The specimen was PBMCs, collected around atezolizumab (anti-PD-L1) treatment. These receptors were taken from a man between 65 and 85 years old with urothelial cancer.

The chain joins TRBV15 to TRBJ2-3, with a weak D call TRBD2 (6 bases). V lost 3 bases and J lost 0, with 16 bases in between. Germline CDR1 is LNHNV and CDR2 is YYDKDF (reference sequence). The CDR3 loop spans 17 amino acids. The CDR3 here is CATSSRDLPLSTDTQYF. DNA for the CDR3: TGTGCCACCAGCAGCAGGGACTTACCACTTAGCACAGATACGCAGTATTTT.

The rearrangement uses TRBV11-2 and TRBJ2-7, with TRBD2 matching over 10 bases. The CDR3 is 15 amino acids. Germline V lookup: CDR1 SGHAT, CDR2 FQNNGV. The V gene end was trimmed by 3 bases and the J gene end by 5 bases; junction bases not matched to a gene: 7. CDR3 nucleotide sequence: TGTGCCAGCAGCTTTCGGGCTAGCGGGAGCGACGAGCAGTACTTC. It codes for CASSFRASGSDEQYF.

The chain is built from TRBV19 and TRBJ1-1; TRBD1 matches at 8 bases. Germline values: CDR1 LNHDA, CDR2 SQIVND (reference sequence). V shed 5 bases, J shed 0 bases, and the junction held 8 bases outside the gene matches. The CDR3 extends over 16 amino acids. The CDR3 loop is CASSFGQGGMNTEAFF. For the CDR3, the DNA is TGTGCCAGTAGTTTCGGACAGGGCGGAATGAACACTGAAGCTTTCTTT.

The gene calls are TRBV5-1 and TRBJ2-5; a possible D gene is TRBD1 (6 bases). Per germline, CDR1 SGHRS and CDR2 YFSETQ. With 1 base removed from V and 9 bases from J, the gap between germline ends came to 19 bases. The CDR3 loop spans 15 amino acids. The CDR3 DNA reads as TGCGCCAGCAGCTTGAAGATCGCAGGGGTTAGGGCCCAGTACTTC. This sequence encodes CASSLKIAGVRAQYF. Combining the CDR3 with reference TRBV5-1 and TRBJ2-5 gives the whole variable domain KAGVTQTPRYLIKTRGQQVTLSCSPISGHRSVSWYQQTPGQGLQFLFEYFSETQRNKGNFPGRFSGRQFSNSRSEMNVSTLELGDSALYLCASSLKIAGVRAQYFGPGTRLLVL.

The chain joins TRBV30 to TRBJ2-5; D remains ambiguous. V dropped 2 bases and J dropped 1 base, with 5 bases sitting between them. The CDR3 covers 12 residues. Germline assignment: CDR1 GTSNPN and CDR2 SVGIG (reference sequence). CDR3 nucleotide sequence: TGTGCCTGGAGTTGGGCCCAAGAGACCCAGTACTTC. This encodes CAWSWAQETQYF.

The CDR3 here is CASSLRSGSYSNQPQHF. DNA of the CDR3: TGTGCCAGTAGTTTACGGTCGGGGAGTTATAGCAATCAGCCCCAGCATTTT. J is TRBJ1-5 and V is TRBV19; D is unresolved. CDR3 length equals 17 residues. V was pared by 5 bases and J by 0 bases, with 17 bases between. Germline values: CDR1 LNHDA, CDR2 SQIVND (reference sequence).

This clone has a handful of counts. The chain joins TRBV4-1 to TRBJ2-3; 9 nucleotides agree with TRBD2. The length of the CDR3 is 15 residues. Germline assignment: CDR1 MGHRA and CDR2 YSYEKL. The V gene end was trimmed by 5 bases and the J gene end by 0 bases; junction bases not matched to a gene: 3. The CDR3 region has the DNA TGCGCCAGCAGCGGGACTAGCAGAAGCACAGATACGCAGTATTTT. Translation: CASSGTSRSTDTQYF.

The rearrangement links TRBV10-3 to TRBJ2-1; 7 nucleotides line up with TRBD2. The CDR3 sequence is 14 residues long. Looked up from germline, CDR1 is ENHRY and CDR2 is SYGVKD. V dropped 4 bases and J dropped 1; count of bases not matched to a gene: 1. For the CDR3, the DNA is TGTGCCATCAGTGCTAGCGGATCCTACAATGAGCAGTTCTTC. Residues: CAISASGSYNEQFF.

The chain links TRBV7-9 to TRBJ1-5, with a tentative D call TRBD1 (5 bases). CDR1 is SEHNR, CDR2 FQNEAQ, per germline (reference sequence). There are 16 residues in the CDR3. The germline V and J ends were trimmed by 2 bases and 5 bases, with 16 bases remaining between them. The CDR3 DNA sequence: TGTGCCAGCAGCTTATGGAGGGGCGTCGAGGATCAGCCCCAGCATTTT. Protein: CASSLWRGVEDQPQHF.

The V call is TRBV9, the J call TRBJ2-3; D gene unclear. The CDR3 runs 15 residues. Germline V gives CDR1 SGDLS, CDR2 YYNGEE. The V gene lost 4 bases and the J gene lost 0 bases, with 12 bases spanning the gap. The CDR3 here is CASSPLQISTDTQYF. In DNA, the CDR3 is TGTGCCAGCAGCCCCCTTCAGATCAGCACAGATACGCAGTATTTT. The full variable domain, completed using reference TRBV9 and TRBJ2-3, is DSGVTQTPKHLITATGQRVTLRCSPRSGDLSVYWYQQSLDQGLQFLIQYYNGEERAKGNILERFSAQQFPDLHSELNLSSLELGDSALYFCASSPLQISTDTQYFGPGTRLTVL.

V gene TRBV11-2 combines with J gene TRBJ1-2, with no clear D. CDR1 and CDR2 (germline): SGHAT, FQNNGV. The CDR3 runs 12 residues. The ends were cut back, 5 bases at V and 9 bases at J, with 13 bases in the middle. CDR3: CASSLGRGRYTF. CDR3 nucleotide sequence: TGTGCCAGCAGCCTCGGACGGGGTCGCTACACCTTC.